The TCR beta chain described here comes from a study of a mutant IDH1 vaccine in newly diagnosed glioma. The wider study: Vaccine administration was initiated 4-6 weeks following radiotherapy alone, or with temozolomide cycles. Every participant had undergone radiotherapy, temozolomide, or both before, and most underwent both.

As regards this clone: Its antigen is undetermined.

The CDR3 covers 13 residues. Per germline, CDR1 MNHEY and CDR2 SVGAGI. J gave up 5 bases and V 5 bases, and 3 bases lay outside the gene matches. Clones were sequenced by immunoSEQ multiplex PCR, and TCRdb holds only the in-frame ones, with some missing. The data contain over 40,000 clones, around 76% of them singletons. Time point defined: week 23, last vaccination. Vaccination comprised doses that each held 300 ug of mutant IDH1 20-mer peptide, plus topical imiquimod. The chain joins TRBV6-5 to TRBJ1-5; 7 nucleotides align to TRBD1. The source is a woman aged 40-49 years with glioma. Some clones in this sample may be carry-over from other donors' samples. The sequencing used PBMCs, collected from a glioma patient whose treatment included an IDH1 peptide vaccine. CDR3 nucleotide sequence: TGTGCCAGCAGTCGACAGGGAGATCAGCCCCAGCATTTT. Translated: CASSRQGDQPQHF.